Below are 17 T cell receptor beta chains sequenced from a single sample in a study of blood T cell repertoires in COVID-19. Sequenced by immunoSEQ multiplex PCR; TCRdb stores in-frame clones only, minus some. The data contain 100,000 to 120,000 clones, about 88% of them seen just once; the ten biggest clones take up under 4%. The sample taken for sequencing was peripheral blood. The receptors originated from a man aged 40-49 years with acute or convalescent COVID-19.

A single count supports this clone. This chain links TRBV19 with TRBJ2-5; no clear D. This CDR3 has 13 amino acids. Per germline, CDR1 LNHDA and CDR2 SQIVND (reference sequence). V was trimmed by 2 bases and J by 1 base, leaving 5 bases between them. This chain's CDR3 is CASSINGQETQYF. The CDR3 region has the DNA TGTGCCAGTAGTATAAACGGCCAAGAGACCCAGTACTTC.

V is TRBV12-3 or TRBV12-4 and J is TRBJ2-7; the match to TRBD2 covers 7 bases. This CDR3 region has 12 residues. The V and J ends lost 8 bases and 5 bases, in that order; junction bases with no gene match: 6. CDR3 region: CASARAGDEQYF. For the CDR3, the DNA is TGTGCCAGCGCACGGGCGGGGGACGAGCAGTACTTC.

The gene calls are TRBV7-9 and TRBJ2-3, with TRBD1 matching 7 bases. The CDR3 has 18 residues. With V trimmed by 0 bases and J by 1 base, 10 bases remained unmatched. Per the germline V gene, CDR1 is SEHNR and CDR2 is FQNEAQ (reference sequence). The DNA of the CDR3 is TGTGCCAGCAGCTTAGCAGACGGTTTTGGGACAGGCACAGATACGCAGTATTTT. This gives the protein CASSLADGFGTGTDTQYF.

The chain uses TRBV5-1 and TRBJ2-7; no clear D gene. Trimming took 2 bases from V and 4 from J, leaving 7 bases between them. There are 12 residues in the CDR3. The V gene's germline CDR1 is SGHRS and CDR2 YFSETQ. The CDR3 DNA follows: TGCGCCAGCAGCTTCGACAAGTACGAGCAGTACTTC. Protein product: CASSFDKYEQYF.

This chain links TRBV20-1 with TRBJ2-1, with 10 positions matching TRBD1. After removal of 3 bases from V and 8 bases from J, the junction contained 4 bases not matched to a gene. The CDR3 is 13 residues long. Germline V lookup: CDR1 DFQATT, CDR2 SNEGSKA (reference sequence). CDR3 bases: TGCAGTGCTAGTGGACAGGGGGGCTATGAGCAGTTCTTC. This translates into CSASGQGGYEQFF.

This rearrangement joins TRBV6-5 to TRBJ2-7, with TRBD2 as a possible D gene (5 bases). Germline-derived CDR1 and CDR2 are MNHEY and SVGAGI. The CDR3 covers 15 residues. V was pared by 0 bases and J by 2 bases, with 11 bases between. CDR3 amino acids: CASSYSNGLTYEQYF. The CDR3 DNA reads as TGTGCCAGCAGTTACTCGAACGGACTGACCTACGAGCAGTACTTC.

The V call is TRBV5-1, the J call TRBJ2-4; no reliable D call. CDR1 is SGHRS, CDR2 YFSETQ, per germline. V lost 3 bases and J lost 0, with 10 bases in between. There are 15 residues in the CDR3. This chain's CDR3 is CASSSVLLAKNIQYF. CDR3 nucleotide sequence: TGCGCCAGCAGCTCGGTACTCCTAGCCAAAAACATTCAGTACTTC.

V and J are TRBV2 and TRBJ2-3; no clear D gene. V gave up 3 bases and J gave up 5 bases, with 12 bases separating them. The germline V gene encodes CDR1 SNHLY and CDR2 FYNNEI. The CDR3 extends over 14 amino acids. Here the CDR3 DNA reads TGTGCCAGCAGTGACTCCTCGCGCCAAGATACGCAGTATTTT. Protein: CASSDSSRQDTQYF.

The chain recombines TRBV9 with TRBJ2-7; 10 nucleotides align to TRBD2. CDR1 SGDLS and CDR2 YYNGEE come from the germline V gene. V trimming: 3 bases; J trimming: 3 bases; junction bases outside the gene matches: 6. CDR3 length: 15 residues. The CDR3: CASSAGASGGYEQYF. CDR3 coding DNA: TGTGCCAGCAGCGCGGGGGCTAGCGGGGGCTACGAGCAGTACTTC.

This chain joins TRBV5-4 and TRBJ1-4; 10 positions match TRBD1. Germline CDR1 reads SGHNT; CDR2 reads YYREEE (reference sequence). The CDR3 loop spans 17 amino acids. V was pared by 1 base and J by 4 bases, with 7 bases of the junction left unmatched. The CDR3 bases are TGTGCCAGCAGCTTGACCGGGACAGGGGTGATTAATGAAAAACTGTTTTTT. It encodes CASSLTGTGVINEKLFF.

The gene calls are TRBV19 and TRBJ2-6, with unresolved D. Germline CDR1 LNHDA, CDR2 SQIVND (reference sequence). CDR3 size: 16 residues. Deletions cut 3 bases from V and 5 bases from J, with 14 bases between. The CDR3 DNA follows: TGTGCCAGTAGTATCCCCTCCCCTGGCTGGGCCAACGTCCTGACTTTC. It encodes CASSIPSPGWANVLTF.

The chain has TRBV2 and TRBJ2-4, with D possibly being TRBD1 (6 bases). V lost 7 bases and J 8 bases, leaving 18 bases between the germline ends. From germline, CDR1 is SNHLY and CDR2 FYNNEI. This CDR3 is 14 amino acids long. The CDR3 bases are TGTGCCAGCAAGGGACATACCTTCCCGGACATTCAGTACTTC. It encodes CASKGHTFPDIQYF.

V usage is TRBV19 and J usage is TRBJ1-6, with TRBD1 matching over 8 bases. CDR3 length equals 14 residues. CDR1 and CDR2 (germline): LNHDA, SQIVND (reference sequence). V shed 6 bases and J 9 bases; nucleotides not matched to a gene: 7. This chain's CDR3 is CASRGDRGGSPLHF. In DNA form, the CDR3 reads TGTGCCAGTAGAGGCGACAGGGGAGGTTCACCCCTCCACTTT.

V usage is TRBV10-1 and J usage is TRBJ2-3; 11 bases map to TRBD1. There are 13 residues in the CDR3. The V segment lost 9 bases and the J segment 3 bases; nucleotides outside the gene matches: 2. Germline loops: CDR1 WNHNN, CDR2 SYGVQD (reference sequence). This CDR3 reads CARDRGRTDTQYF. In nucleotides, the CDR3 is TGCGCCAGGGACAGGGGGCGGACAGATACGCAGTATTTT.

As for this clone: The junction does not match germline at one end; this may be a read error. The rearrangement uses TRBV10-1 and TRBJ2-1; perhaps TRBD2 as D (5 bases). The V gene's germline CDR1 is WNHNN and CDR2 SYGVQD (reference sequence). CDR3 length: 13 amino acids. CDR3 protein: CASSTNTGNEQFF. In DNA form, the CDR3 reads TGTGCCAGCAGTACAAACACGGGGAATGAGCAGTTCTTC.

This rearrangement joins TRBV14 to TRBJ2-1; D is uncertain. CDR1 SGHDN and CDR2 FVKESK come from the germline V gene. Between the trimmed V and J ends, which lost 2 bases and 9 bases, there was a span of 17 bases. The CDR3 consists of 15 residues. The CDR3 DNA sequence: TGTGCCAGCAGCCAATCCGGTCATCGATATGGTGAGCAGTTCTTC. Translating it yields CASSQSGHRYGEQFF.

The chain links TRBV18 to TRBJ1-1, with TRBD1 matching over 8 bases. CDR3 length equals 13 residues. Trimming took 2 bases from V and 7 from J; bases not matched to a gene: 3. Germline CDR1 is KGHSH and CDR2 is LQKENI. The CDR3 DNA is TGTGCCAGCTCACCAAGGGGGACAGGTGAAGCTTTCTTT. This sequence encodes CASSPRGTGEAFF.